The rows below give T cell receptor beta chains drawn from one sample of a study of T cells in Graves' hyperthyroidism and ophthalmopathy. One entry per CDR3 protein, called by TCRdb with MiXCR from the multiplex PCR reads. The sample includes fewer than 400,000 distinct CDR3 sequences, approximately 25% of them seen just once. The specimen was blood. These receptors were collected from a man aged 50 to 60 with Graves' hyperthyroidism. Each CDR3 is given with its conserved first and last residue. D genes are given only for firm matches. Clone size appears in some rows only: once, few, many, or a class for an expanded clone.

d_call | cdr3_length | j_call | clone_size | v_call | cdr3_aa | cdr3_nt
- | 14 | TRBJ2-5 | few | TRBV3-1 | CASSQDSGATALYF | TGTGCCAGCAGCCAAGATTCTGGGGCTACTGCTTTGTACTTC
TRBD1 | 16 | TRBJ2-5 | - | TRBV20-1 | CSAGPLATGGFETQYF | TGCAGTGCTGGACCCCTCGCGACAGGGGGTTTTGAGACCCAGTACTTC
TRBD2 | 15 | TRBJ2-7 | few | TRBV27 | CASSFYSGREYEQYF | TGTGCCAGCAGTTTCTATAGCGGGAGAGAGTACGAGCAGTACTTC
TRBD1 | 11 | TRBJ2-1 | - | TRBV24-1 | CATGTVNEQFF | TGTGCCACAGGGACAGTTAATGAGCAGTTCTTC
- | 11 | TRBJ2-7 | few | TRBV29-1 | CSVGLSYEQYF | TGCAGCGTGGGACTGAGCTACGAGCAGTACTTC
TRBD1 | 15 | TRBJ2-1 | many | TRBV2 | CASSGQGEGYNEQFF | TGTGCCAGCAGCGGACAGGGCGAAGGATACAATGAGCAGTTCTTC
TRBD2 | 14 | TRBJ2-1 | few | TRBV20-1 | CSAGAREKMNEQFF | TGCAGTGCTGGGGCGCGGGAGAAGATGAATGAGCAGTTCTTC
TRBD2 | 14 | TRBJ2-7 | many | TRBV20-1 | CSARDRGGGLGQYF | TGCAGTGCTAGAGATCGAGGGGGGGGACTAGGGCAGTACTTC
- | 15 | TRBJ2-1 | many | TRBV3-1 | CASSQDAGSYNEQFF | TGTGCCAGCAGCCAAGATGCCGGCTCCTACAATGAGCAGTTCTTC
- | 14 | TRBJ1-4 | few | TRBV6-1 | CASSYMERGGKLFF | TGTGCCAGCAGTTATATGGAGCGAGGGGGAAAACTGTTTTTT
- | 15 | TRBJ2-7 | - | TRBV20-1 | CSAGWLRQSSYEQYF | TGCAGTGCTGGGTGGCTTAGACAGAGCTCCTACGAGCAGTACTTC
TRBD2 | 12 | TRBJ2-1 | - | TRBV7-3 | CASGDYHNEQFF | TGTGCCAGCGGGGACTACCACAATGAGCAGTTCTTC
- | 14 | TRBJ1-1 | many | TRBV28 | CASSFAGAKTEAFF | TGTGCCAGCAGTTTCGCAGGGGCGAAGACTGAAGCTTTCTTT
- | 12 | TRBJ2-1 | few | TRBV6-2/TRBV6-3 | CASSYRREEQFF | TGTGCCAGCAGTTATAGGCGGGAAGAGCAGTTCTTC
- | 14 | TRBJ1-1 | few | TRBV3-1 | CASSRGLLNTEAFF | TGTGCCAGCAGCCGAGGACTGTTGAACACTGAAGCTTTCTTT
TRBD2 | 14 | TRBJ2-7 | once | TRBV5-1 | CASGKGLAESEQYF | TGCGCCAGCGGCAAGGGACTAGCGGAAAGCGAGCAGTACTTC
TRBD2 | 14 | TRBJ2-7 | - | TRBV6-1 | CASIGGSKRSEQYF | TGTGCCAGCATAGGCGGGAGTAAGAGGAGCGAGCAGTACTTC
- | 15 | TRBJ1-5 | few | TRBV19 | CASSIGGASNQPQHF | TGTGCCAGTAGTATCGGGGGGGCGTCCAATCAGCCCCAGCATTTT
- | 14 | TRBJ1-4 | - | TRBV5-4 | CASSIGQNREKLFF | TGTGCCAGCAGCATTGGACAGAATAGGGAAAAACTGTTTTTT
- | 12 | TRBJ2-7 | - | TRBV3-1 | CASSQSGREQYF | TGTGCCAGCAGCCAAAGTGGAAGAGAGCAGTACTTC
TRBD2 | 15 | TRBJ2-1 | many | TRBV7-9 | CASSRSGGGHNEQFF | TGTGCCAGCAGTCGTAGCGGGGGCGGCCACAATGAGCAGTTCTTC
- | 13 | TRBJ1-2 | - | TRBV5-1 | CASSLDGDYGYTF | TGCGCCAGCAGCTTGGACGGCGACTATGGCTACACCTTC
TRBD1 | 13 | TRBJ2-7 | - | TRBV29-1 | CSVEGQGGNEQYF | TGCAGCGTTGAAGGACAGGGGGGCAACGAGCAGTACTTC
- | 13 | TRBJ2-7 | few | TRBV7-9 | CASTMSVPDEQYF | TGTGCCAGCACAATGTCGGTCCCTGACGAGCAGTACTTC
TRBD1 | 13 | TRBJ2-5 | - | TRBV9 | CVSSPGGMETQYF | TGTGTCAGCAGCCCAGGGGGCATGGAGACCCAGTACTTC
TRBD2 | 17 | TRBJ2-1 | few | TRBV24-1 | CATSDPYGLAGDNEQFF | TGTGCCACCAGTGATCCCTATGGACTAGCGGGCGATAATGAGCAGTTCTTC
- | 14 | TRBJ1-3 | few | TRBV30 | CAWDRGGFGNTIYF | TGTGCCTGGGACAGAGGGGGTTTTGGAAACACCATATATTTT
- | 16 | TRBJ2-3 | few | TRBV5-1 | CASSLGTRGSTDTQYF | TGCGCCAGCAGCTTGGGGACACGAGGTAGCACAGATACGCAGTATTTT
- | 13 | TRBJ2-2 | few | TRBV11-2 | CASSYLNTGELFF | TGTGCCAGCAGTTACTTGAACACCGGGGAGCTGTTTTTT
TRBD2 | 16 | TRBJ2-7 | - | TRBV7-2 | CASSTAEAGGPYEQYF | TGTGCCAGTAGTACCGCCGAAGCGGGAGGGCCCTACGAGCAGTACTTC
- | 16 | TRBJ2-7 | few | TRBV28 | CASSQTGSGKYYEQYF | TGTGCCAGCAGCCAGACCGGTAGCGGAAAATACTACGAGCAGTACTTC
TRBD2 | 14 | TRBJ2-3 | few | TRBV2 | CASKGLAGSDTQYF | TGTGCCAGTAAGGGACTAGCGGGATCAGATACGCAGTATTTT
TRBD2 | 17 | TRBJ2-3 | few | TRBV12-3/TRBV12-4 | CASSSAGLAGGSDTQYF | TGTGCCAGCAGTTCCGCGGGACTAGCGGGAGGATCAGATACGCAGTATTTT
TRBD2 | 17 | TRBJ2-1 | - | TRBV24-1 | CAASDSRTGTTINEQFF | TGTGCCGCCAGTGATTCCAGGACCGGGACTACCATTAACGAGCAGTTCTTC
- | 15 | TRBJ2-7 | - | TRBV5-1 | CASSLVGQTYYEQYF | TGTGCCAGCAGCTTGGTCGGCCAGACCTACTACGAGCAGTACTTC
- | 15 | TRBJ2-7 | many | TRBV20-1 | CSARDTVQGGYEQYF | TGCAGTGCTAGAGATACGGTGCAGGGGGGTTACGAGCAGTACTTC
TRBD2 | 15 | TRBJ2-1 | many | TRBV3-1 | CASSHEGLAGNEQFF | TGTGCCAGCAGCCATGAGGGACTAGCGGGAAATGAGCAGTTCTTC
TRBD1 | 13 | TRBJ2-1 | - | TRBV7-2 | CASSRDRVNEQFF | TGTGCCAGCAGCCGAGACAGGGTCAATGAGCAGTTCTTC
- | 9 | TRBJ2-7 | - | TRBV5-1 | CATLAVQYF | TGCGCCACTTTAGCAGTGCAGTACTTC
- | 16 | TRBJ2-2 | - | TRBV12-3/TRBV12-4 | CASSEVIGTNTGELFF | TGTGCCAGCAGTGAAGTGATAGGGACGAACACCGGGGAGCTGTTTTTT
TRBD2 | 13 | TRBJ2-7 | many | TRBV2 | CASSEESGRGQYF | TGTGCCAGCAGTGAAGAGAGCGGGAGGGGGCAGTACTTC
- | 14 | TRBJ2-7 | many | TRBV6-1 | CASTKVGSSYEQYF | TGTGCCAGCACCAAGGTGGGGAGTTCCTACGAGCAGTACTTC
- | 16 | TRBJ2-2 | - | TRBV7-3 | CASSLNAGTNTGELFF | TGTGCCAGCAGCTTGAACGCCGGGACTAACACCGGGGAGCTGTTTTTT
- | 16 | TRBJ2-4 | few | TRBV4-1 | CASSQPTGGAKNIQYF | TGCGCCAGCAGCCAACCTACCGGAGGAGCCAAAAACATTCAGTACTTC
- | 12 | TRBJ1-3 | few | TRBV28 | CASSLRGNTIYF | TGTGCCAGCAGTTTACGTGGAAACACCATATATTTT